These T cell receptor beta chains were read from a single sample in a study of blood T cell repertoires in COVID-19. Measured with immunoSEQ multiplex PCR; TCRdb has only the in-frame clones, and not every one. The repertoire has some 57,000 clones, more than 85% of them found once; the top ten carry approximately 1%. The sequenced material came from peripheral blood. Source of these receptors: a man between 65 and 80 years old with acute or convalescent COVID-19. The CDR3 runs from the conserved cysteine through the conserved F or W. Each record gives: CDR3 DNA, CDR3 protein, J gene, D gene, V gene, clone size, CDR3 length. D genes are given only for firm matches. Not all rows give a size; the values are once, few, many and, for expanded clones, a class.

cdr3_nt: TGCAGCGTCCACAGGGGTAACGAGCAGTACTTC
cdr3_aa: CSVHRGNEQYF
j_call: TRBJ2-7
d_call: TRBD1
v_call: TRBV29-1
clone_size: .
cdr3_length: 11

cdr3_nt: TGTGCCAGCAGTTCCCGGACAGGGGCCGTTAACACCGGGGAGCTGTTTTTT
cdr3_aa: CASSSRTGAVNTGELFF
j_call: TRBJ2-2
d_call: TRBD1
v_call: TRBV27
clone_size: .
cdr3_length: 17

cdr3_nt: TGCGCCAGCAGCCCCTTTGGGGACAGGGGTACCAACGTCCTGACTTTC
cdr3_aa: CASSPFGDRGTNVLTF
j_call: TRBJ2-6
d_call: TRBD1
v_call: TRBV5-1
clone_size: .
cdr3_length: 16

cdr3_nt: TGTGCCACCAGTGATTTATCAGGGGGCGGGGAGACCCAGTACTTC
cdr3_aa: CATSDLSGGGETQYF
j_call: TRBJ2-5
d_call: TRBD1
v_call: TRBV24-1
clone_size: .
cdr3_length: 15

cdr3_nt: TGCGCCAGCAGCATCCCCGGGACAGGCATCTACGAGCAGTACTTC
cdr3_aa: CASSIPGTGIYEQYF
j_call: TRBJ2-7
d_call: TRBD1
v_call: TRBV5-1
clone_size: .
cdr3_length: 15

cdr3_nt: TGTGCCAGCAGCTTGGGACAGGGGGCCGGGGAGCTGTTTTTT
cdr3_aa: CASSLGQGAGELFF
j_call: TRBJ2-2
d_call: TRBD1
v_call: TRBV5-6
clone_size: once
cdr3_length: 14

cdr3_nt: TGCGCCAGCAGCTTGGAAGCGGGACAGGGAAACATTCAGTACTTC
cdr3_aa: CASSLEAGQGNIQYF
j_call: TRBJ2-4
d_call: TRBD1
v_call: TRBV5-1
clone_size: .
cdr3_length: 15

cdr3_nt: TGTGCCAGCAGCTTGGCAGGGACTAACACTGAAGCTTTCTTT
cdr3_aa: CASSLAGTNTEAFF
j_call: TRBJ1-1
d_call: .
v_call: TRBV7-3
clone_size: .
cdr3_length: 14

cdr3_nt: TGTGCCAGTAGTATGGTACAGGGGAACCCCCACTTT
cdr3_aa: CASSMVQGNPHF
j_call: TRBJ1-6
d_call: TRBD1
v_call: TRBV19
clone_size: .
cdr3_length: 12

cdr3_nt: TGTGCCAGCAGTTCAACACTTCATGGGCTATACGAGCAGTACTTC
cdr3_aa: CASSSTLHGLYEQYF
j_call: TRBJ2-7
d_call: .
v_call: TRBV27
clone_size: .
cdr3_length: 15

cdr3_nt: TGTGCCAGCAGCCTGTGGACAGGGGGCTACGAGCAGTACTTC
cdr3_aa: CASSLWTGGYEQYF
j_call: TRBJ2-7
d_call: TRBD1
v_call: TRBV7-8
clone_size: .
cdr3_length: 14

cdr3_nt: TGTGCCAGCAGCTTAGCGCTCACGGTCACTGAAGCTTTCTTT
cdr3_aa: CASSLALTVTEAFF
j_call: TRBJ1-1
d_call: .
v_call: TRBV7-9
clone_size: medium-sized
cdr3_length: 14

cdr3_nt: TGCGCCAGCAGCCAAGAGGGGCCCCCAGATACGCAGTATTTT
cdr3_aa: CASSQEGPPDTQYF
j_call: TRBJ2-3
d_call: .
v_call: TRBV4-1
clone_size: .
cdr3_length: 14

cdr3_nt: TGTGCCAGCAGACAACAGGACAGCTCCTACGAGCAGTACTTC
cdr3_aa: CASRQQDSSYEQYF
j_call: TRBJ2-7
d_call: .
v_call: TRBV3-1/TRBV3-2
clone_size: once
cdr3_length: 14

cdr3_nt: TGTGCCAGCAGCTCCCGTGAAAGAACCAACCTGGGAGGAGAGACCCAGTACTTC
cdr3_aa: CASSSRERTNLGGETQYF
j_call: TRBJ2-5
d_call: .
v_call: TRBV7-9
clone_size: .
cdr3_length: 18

cdr3_nt: TGTGCCAGCGCTACTCGACAGGGGGTAAATGAAAAACTGTTTTTT
cdr3_aa: CASATRQGVNEKLFF
j_call: TRBJ1-4
d_call: TRBD1
v_call: TRBV2
clone_size: .
cdr3_length: 15

cdr3_nt: TGTGCCTGGACCTTCGGGAATTCACCCCTCCACTTT
cdr3_aa: CAWTFGNSPLHF
j_call: TRBJ1-6
d_call: .
v_call: TRBV30
clone_size: .
cdr3_length: 12

cdr3_nt: TGTGCCAGTAGTATCTCCGCTGTTCGGGGCACCGGGGAGCTGTTTTTT
cdr3_aa: CASSISAVRGTGELFF
j_call: TRBJ2-2
d_call: .
v_call: TRBV19
clone_size: .
cdr3_length: 16

cdr3_nt: TGTGCCAGCAGCGTAGGAGGACAGGGAGTGGGGGGCTACACCTTC
cdr3_aa: CASSVGGQGVGGYTF
j_call: TRBJ1-2
d_call: TRBD1
v_call: TRBV9
clone_size: .
cdr3_length: 15

cdr3_nt: TGTGCCACCAGCAGACTAAGGACAGGGGGAGTGAATGAGCAGTTCTTC
cdr3_aa: CATSRLRTGGVNEQFF
j_call: TRBJ2-1
d_call: TRBD1
v_call: TRBV15
clone_size: .
cdr3_length: 16

cdr3_nt: TGTGCCAGTCCCCTGGGACATCACCCATCCAATGAGCAGTTCTTC
cdr3_aa: CASPLGHHPSNEQFF
j_call: TRBJ2-1
d_call: .
v_call: TRBV19
clone_size: .
cdr3_length: 15

cdr3_nt: TGTGCCAGCCGAGGGACAGGGTACTATGGCTACACCTTC
cdr3_aa: CASRGTGYYGYTF
j_call: TRBJ1-2
d_call: TRBD1
v_call: TRBV5-6
clone_size: .
cdr3_length: 13

cdr3_nt: TGTGCCAGCAGCTTAGCCTCCCGAGGGTCACCCCTCCACTTT
cdr3_aa: CASSLASRGSPLHF
j_call: TRBJ1-6
d_call: .
v_call: TRBV11-3
clone_size: .
cdr3_length: 14

cdr3_nt: TGTGCCAGTAGTAGACAGGGCACCTACTCTGGGGCCAACGTCCTGACTTTC
cdr3_aa: CASSRQGTYSGANVLTF
j_call: TRBJ2-6
d_call: TRBD1
v_call: TRBV19
clone_size: .
cdr3_length: 17

cdr3_nt: TGTGCCAGCGGGGCTAGCGGGAGGACTAGCACAGATACGCAGTATTTT
cdr3_aa: CASGASGRTSTDTQYF
j_call: TRBJ2-3
d_call: TRBD2
v_call: TRBV28
clone_size: .
cdr3_length: 16

cdr3_nt: TGTGCCAGCAGTCAGCGGGGCGGGAACAATGAGCAGTTCTTC
cdr3_aa: CASSQRGGNNEQFF
j_call: TRBJ2-1
d_call: TRBD2
v_call: TRBV6-5
clone_size: .
cdr3_length: 14

cdr3_nt: TGTGCCAGTAGTCAGCGGGACCTAGCGCTATATGGCTACACCTTC
cdr3_aa: CASSQRDLALYGYTF
j_call: TRBJ1-2
d_call: .
v_call: TRBV19
clone_size: .
cdr3_length: 15

cdr3_nt: TGTGCCACCGAACTTGGGACAGGGGAGACTGAAGCTTTCTTT
cdr3_aa: CATELGTGETEAFF
j_call: TRBJ1-1
d_call: TRBD1
v_call: TRBV15
clone_size: .
cdr3_length: 14

cdr3_nt: TGTGCCAGCAGCTTAGAATGGAGGGGTAGGACTGAAGCTTTCTTT
cdr3_aa: CASSLEWRGRTEAFF
j_call: TRBJ1-1
d_call: .
v_call: TRBV7-2
clone_size: .
cdr3_length: 15

cdr3_nt: TGTGCCAGCAGCTTGGACAGGTCTCTAGCCAAAAACATTCAGTACTTC
cdr3_aa: CASSLDRSLAKNIQYF
j_call: TRBJ2-4
d_call: .
v_call: TRBV5-5
clone_size: .
cdr3_length: 16

cdr3_nt: TGCGCCAGCAACGGGGGACGGGACACTGAAGCTTTCTTT
cdr3_aa: CASNGGRDTEAFF
j_call: TRBJ1-1
d_call: .
v_call: TRBV10-1
clone_size: .
cdr3_length: 13